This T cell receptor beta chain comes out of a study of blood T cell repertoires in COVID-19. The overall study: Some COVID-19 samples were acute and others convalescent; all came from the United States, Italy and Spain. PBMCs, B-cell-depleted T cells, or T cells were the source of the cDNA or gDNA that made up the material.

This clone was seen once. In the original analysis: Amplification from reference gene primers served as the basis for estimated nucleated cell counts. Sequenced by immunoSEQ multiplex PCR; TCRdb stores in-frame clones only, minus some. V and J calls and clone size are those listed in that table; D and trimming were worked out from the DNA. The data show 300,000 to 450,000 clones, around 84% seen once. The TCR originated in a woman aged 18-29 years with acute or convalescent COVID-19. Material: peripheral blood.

CDR3 sequence: CASRLTGTGIAFF. The DNA for the CDR3 is TGTGCCAGCAGGTTAACCGGGACAGGGATTGCTTTCTTT. The rearrangement links TRBV7-2 to TRBJ1-1; 9 nucleotides match TRBD1. Germline V gene data show CDR1 as SGHTA and CDR2 as FQGNSA. This CDR3 is 13 amino acids long. The junction had 10 bases not matched to a gene; V was cut back by 6 bases and J by 11 bases.